This T cell receptor beta chain was recorded in a study of blood T cells in healthy people across ages. A second PCR, run for about 6 to 12 cycles, used a sample-barcoded 5' primer plus a J-beta primer mix. TCRdb reprocessed the 5' RACE reads via MiXCR and lists one record per CDR3 protein. Of roughly 1.5 million distinct CDR3 sequences in the sample, approximately 43% were seen once. Peripheral blood, roughly 9.1 milliliters per donor, was collected. Study-wide results and caveats: PBMCs went unsorted, and a conclusive naive versus antigen-experienced comparison was therefore prevented. No one knew whether donors had CMV, which possibly confounded expanded clonotype changes.

Trimming pared 0 bases from V and 4 bases from J, leaving 14 bases between. Germline CDR1 WNHNN, CDR2 SYGVQD (reference sequence). CDR3 size: 16 residues. About this clonotype itself: Its antigen is unidentified.

The chain is built from TRBV10-1 and TRBJ2-3; the D is unclear. This TCR derives from a woman aged 18-30 years in good health. The specimen sequenced was blood. The CDR3 DNA is TGCGCCAGCAGTGAGTCTTACGGTTCATTTCCAGATACGCAGTATTTT. Residues: CASSESYGSFPDTQYF.